These T cell receptor beta chains were read from a single sample in a study of blood T cell repertoires in COVID-19. Sequenced by immunoSEQ multiplex PCR; TCRdb stores in-frame clones only, minus some. The table has fewer than 250,000 clones, 70% to 90% seen once. Sequenced material: peripheral blood. These receptors originate from a man between 60 and 70 years old with COVID-19, enrolled during active disease. Each CDR3 is given with its conserved first and last residue. Each record gives: V gene, D gene, clone size, J gene, CDR3 DNA, CDR3 protein. A D gene is named only where the DNA matches it firmly. Clone size is stated in some rows and not others, as once, few, many or a class when expanded.

V: TRBV7-9; D: .; size: .; J: TRBJ1-5; DNA: TGTGCCAGCAGCTTAGCGTGGGGGGACTCTAGCAATCAGCCCCAGCATTTT; CDR3: CASSLAWGDSSNQPQHF
V: TRBV2; D: TRBD1; size: .; J: TRBJ2-7; DNA: TGTGCCAGCAGGGCGGACAGGGGGAAGAACTACGAGCAGTACTTC; CDR3: CASRADRGKNYEQYF
V: TRBV30; D: TRBD1; size: .; J: TRBJ1-4; DNA: TGTGCCTGGAGTGCCCACTCGACAGGGCGGAGTGAAAAACTGTTTTTT; CDR3: CAWSAHSTGRSEKLFF
V: TRBV12-1; D: .; size: .; J: TRBJ1-2; DNA: TGTGCCAGCAGCACCCCGGACAGATTCTATGGCTACACCTTC; CDR3: CASSTPDRFYGYTF
V: TRBV2; D: TRBD2; size: .; J: TRBJ2-7; DNA: TGTGCCAGCAGGATCTCACTAGCGGGAGGGCCAGGCGAGCAGTACTTC; CDR3: CASRISLAGGPGEQYF
V: TRBV3-1/TRBV3-2; D: .; size: once; J: TRBJ2-7; DNA: TGTGCCAGCAGCCAAGAAGTAGCGGTCTACGAGCAGTACTTC; CDR3: CASSQEVAVYEQYF
V: TRBV2; D: TRBD1; size: .; J: TRBJ1-5; DNA: TGTGCCAGCAAGAGAGACAGGGGTAGCAATCAGCCCCAGCATTTT; CDR3: CASKRDRGSNQPQHF
V: TRBV30; D: .; size: .; J: TRBJ2-6; DNA: TGTGCCTGGAGCCGCTGGGGGCCTGGGGCCAACGTCCTGACTTTC; CDR3: CAWSRWGPGANVLTF
V: TRBV5-5; D: .; size: .; J: TRBJ2-7; DNA: TGTGCCAGCAGTTCTGGGGCTGACTACGAGCAGTACTTC; CDR3: CASSSGADYEQYF
V: TRBV27; D: .; size: .; J: TRBJ1-5; DNA: TGTGCCAGCAGTCCGGGAGGTCAGCCCCAGCATTTT; CDR3: CASSPGGQPQHF
V: TRBV6-5; D: TRBD1; size: .; J: TRBJ1-1; DNA: TGTGCCAGCAGCCAAACAGGGGCTGAAGCTTTCTTT; CDR3: CASSQTGAEAFF
V: TRBV7-2; D: .; size: .; J: TRBJ2-7; DNA: TGTGCCAGCAGCGCCCTGACAGGCTACGAGCAGTACTTC; CDR3: CASSALTGYEQYF
V: TRBV14; D: TRBD1; size: .; J: TRBJ1-6; DNA: TGTGCCAGCAGCCGAGGGACAGGGTGGGATTCACCCCTCCACTTT; CDR3: CASSRGTGWDSPLHF
V: TRBV27; D: TRBD2; size: .; J: TRBJ2-7; DNA: TGTGCCAGCCAGAGAGCTAGCGGGGTCTACGAGCAGTACTTC; CDR3: CASQRASGVYEQYF
V: TRBV4-1; D: TRBD1; size: few; J: TRBJ1-2; DNA: TGCGCCAGCAGCCAAGCAGGGGGAGTAAACTATGGCTACACCTTC; CDR3: CASSQAGGVNYGYTF
V: TRBV19; D: .; size: .; J: TRBJ2-1; DNA: TGTGCCAGCTGGGACTGGGGGACCTACAATGAGCAGTTCTTC; CDR3: CASWDWGTYNEQFF
V: TRBV4-1; D: .; size: few; J: TRBJ1-2; DNA: TGCGCCAGCAGCCAAGAAGGGGCAGGGCGCTATGGCTACACCTTC; CDR3: CASSQEGAGRYGYTF
V: TRBV3-1/TRBV3-2; D: TRBD1; size: .; J: TRBJ2-1; DNA: TGTGCCAGCAGCCTAACCGGGACAGGGGGCAATGAGCAGTTCTTC; CDR3: CASSLTGTGGNEQFF
V: TRBV27; D: .; size: .; J: TRBJ1-1; DNA: TGTGCCAGCAGAGTTTTGGGATCCGGGATAGAAGCTTTCTTT; CDR3: CASRVLGSGIEAFF
V: TRBV5-1; D: TRBD1; size: once; J: TRBJ1-1; DNA: TGCGCCAGCAGCTTGGGGACGGACAGGGGATTAACTGAAGCTTTCTTT; CDR3: CASSLGTDRGLTEAFF
V: TRBV10-3; D: .; size: .; J: TRBJ1-2; DNA: TGTGCCATCAGTGAGTCGCCCAGGCAGACCAACTATGGCTACACCTTC; CDR3: CAISESPRQTNYGYTF
V: TRBV2; D: TRBD1; size: .; J: TRBJ2-2; DNA: TGTGCCAGCAGGGACAGGGGCACCGGGGAGCTGTTTTTT; CDR3: CASRDRGTGELFF
V: TRBV28; D: .; size: .; J: TRBJ1-6; DNA: TGTGCCAGCAGCAAGAGTACGTATAATTCACCCCTCCACTTT; CDR3: CASSKSTYNSPLHF
V: TRBV30; D: TRBD1; size: .; J: TRBJ2-7; DNA: TGTGCCTGGAGTGTAGGGGGACAGGCATACTTC; CDR3: CAWSVGGQAYF
V: TRBV5-1; D: .; size: .; J: TRBJ1-1; DNA: TGCGCCAGCACCTCGACGGGCAGGGCCACTGAAGCTTTCTTT; CDR3: CASTSTGRATEAFF
V: TRBV20-1; D: .; size: .; J: TRBJ1-6; DNA: TGCAGTGCTAGTTACAGGAGCGATAATTCACCCCTCCACTTT; CDR3: CSASYRSDNSPLHF
V: TRBV6-5; D: TRBD1; size: .; J: TRBJ1-5; DNA: TGTGCCAGCACCCAGGGGGGCAATCAGCCCCAGCATTTT; CDR3: CASTQGGNQPQHF
V: TRBV5-6; D: TRBD1; size: once; J: TRBJ2-5; DNA: TGTGCCAGCAGCTTGCTGCGGGGTTTGACAGGGGAAGAGACCCAGTACTTC; CDR3: CASSLLRGLTGEETQYF
V: TRBV19; D: TRBD1; size: .; J: TRBJ1-6; DNA: TGTGCCAGTAGAGGTCAGGGGGGCCTAAATTCACCCCTCCACTTT; CDR3: CASRGQGGLNSPLHF
V: TRBV5-1; D: .; size: .; J: TRBJ2-3; DNA: TGCGCCAGCAGTCGACCGGGGGAAGGAGATACGCAGTATTTT; CDR3: CASSRPGEGDTQYF
V: TRBV30; D: .; size: .; J: TRBJ1-2; DNA: TGTGCCTGGAGTGTACAGTTTACAGGGAGCGATGGCTACACCTTC; CDR3: CAWSVQFTGSDGYTF
V: TRBV10-2; D: TRBD1; size: once; J: TRBJ2-7; DNA: TGCGCCAGCAGTGAAGGGTATAACAGGGGGCCCTACGAGCAGTACTTC; CDR3: CASSEGYNRGPYEQYF
V: TRBV7-6; D: .; size: .; J: TRBJ1-1; DNA: TGTGCCAGCAGCTTAGTGACGGGTTGGGACACTGAAGCTTTCTTT; CDR3: CASSLVTGWDTEAFF
V: TRBV27; D: .; size: .; J: TRBJ1-2; DNA: TGTGCCAGCAGTTTAGCGTTAAACAGGGTAAGTGGCTACACCTTC; CDR3: CASSLALNRVSGYTF
V: TRBV19; D: TRBD1; size: few; J: TRBJ1-2; DNA: TGTGCCAGTATCATGACGACCGGGACAGGGACGAGCTATGGCTACACCTTC; CDR3: CASIMTTGTGTSYGYTF
V: TRBV5-4; D: .; size: .; J: TRBJ2-3; DNA: TGTGCCAGCAGCATGGGACATACAGATACGCAGTATTTT; CDR3: CASSMGHTDTQYF